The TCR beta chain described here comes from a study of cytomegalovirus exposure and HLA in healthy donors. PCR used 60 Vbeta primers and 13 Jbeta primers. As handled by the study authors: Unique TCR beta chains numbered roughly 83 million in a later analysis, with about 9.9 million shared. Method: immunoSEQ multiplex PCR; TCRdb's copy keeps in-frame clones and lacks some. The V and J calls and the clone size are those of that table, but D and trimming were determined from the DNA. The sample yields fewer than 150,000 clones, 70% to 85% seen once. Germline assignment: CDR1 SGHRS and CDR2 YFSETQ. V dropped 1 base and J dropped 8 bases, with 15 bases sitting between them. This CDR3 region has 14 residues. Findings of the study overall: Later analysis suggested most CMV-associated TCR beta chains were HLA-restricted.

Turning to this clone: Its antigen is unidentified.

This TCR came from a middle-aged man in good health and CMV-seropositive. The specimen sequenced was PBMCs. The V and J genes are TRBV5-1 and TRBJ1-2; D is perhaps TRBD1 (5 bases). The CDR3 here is CASSLRNGAQGYTF. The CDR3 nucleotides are TGCGCCAGCAGCTTGCGCAATGGGGCTCAGGGCTACACCTTC.